The following is a TCR beta chain sequence with its context. This clone was detected a few times. The clone's antigen remains unknown. No much larger clone is present one base from it, and per-base qualities are unavailable. The sample contains more than one DNA sequence encoding this CDR3. This sample was taken from a study of beta chain features in type 1 diabetes (dated by TCRdb to 2016 to 2019). With regard to the full study: Mean age, gender distribution, total cell number and subset yield did not differ between patients and healthy donors. The study compared the TCRB repertoires of sorted circulating CD4+ T cell subsets in recently diagnosed type 1 diabetes patients with those in matched healthy donors. Whereas all 30 or so donors provided naive and central memory subsets, regulatory and stem cell-like memory subsets were isolated from just 8 patients and about eight healthy donors. A total of some 110 million sorted cells were examined across all samples, and a strong correlation was observed between cell number per subset and RNA yield.

Overall study outcomes, separate from this receptor: A moderate but significant shortening of TCRB CDR3 length was observed in type 1 diabetes patients in all four CD4+ subsets. Naive, central memory and regulatory TCRB repertoires appeared to be more alike among patients than among healthy donors. At VDJ recombination sites, type 1 diabetes patients had fewer insertions and more deleted nucleotides, which implies abnormalities in thymic rearrangement. Because cDNA was sequenced instead of genomic DNA, highly expressing activated cells could be over-represented, though the groups showed no difference in activation or CD3 levels. PCR may preferentially amplify shorter templates, but because patient and control samples were amplified and corrected together, any resulting skew would affect both groups equally. Because the HLA sub-analyses included only small numbers of individuals, any influence of HLA type on TCRB rearrangement was left unresolved.

The entire amount of isolated RNA was reverse transcribed using the High Capacity cDNA Reverse Transcription Kit, so the sequenced TCRB transcripts were expressed ones. Deep immunoSEQ sequencing was applied to naive, central memory and regulatory T cell samples, giving an average of about 3.7 million total reads per sample. Sorted cells were lysed in RLT buffer, and RNA was extracted using DNase-treated RNeasy Micro or Mini kits according to cell number. Each cell subset was processed separately to prevent cross-contamination, with patient and healthy donor samples processed together. The immunoSEQ multiplex PCR was used to amplify TCRB sequences from cDNA, generating 87-bp fragments that spanned the CDR3 region. Amplicons were sequenced on the Illumina HiSeq platform. In the authors' own workflow: Synthetic template baselines were used to correct PCR bias computationally, reads within Hamming distance 2 were collapsed, and singletons that could not be merged were discarded. Reads were aligned to IMGT to assign V, D and J genes, CDR3 length, and insertions or deletions at six rearrangement sites. Clonotype counts were normalized to sorted cell number within each subset before computing true diversity and Gini coefficients with the tcR R package. Repertoire sharing was quantified using the overlap coefficient calculated on TCRB nucleotide sequences. The table comes from immuneACCESS by way of TCRdb, which keeps in-frame sequences with V and J called. Part of the clones is missing from these tables; in studies checked, under half for an unresolved V gene and the rest for unknown reasons. That table gives V, J and clone size, and the DNA gave D and trimming. The sample profile shows fewer than 150,000 clones; 6.9% of them were found once. The ten largest clonotypes hold approximately 1.4% of the sample.

Each donor gave one peripheral blood draw, averaging approximately 110 mL, which was collected into heparinised tubes. A BD FACSAria II and a panel including CD45RO, CCR7, CD25, CD127, CD95 and CD27 were used to sort naive, central memory, regulatory and stem cell-like memory CD4+ T cells. All sorted populations exceeded 95% purity. PBMCs were isolated right away by Lymphoprep density gradient centrifugation and were stained directly, without culture. To minimize batch effects, samples were stained and sorted in pairs, one healthy donor with one patient per experiment. The sequenced material came from central memory CD4+ T cells from blood. This receptor was taken from a woman younger than 45 in good health.

CDR3 reads: CASSLGDYGYTF. The DNA reads TGTGCCAGCAGCTTAGGAGACTATGGCTACACCTTC. The chain was built from TRBV7-8 and TRBJ1-2; the D gene assignment is ambiguous. Inclusive of the bounding cysteine and phenylalanine, the CDR3 is 12 residues long. This entry keeps only the CDR3 DNA: 36 bases, framed from base 1. V is pared back by 1 base and J by 3 bases, with 3 bases lying between the germline termini. CDR1 is given as SGHVS and CDR2 as FQNEAQ, both from the germline V gene.